The 28 T cell receptor beta chains given below trace back to one sample, sequenced in a study of memory CD4+ T cells and cytomegalovirus serostatus (dated by TCRdb to between 2018 and 2021). Preparation of the library involved the immunoSEQ multiplex PCR assay. Entries here come from immuneACCESS through TCRdb and include only in-frame sequences with V and J called. Some clones fail to appear in such tables; in the studies checked, an unresolved V gene covers under half of the shortfall, and the cause of the remainder is unknown. This sample is represented by about 27,000 clones; more than 60% of them were singletons. The ten largest account for around 0.63% of the sample. A FACSAria II was used to sort memory CD4+ T cells, defined as single viable CD3+CD4+CD8-CD45RO+ cells. The sample taken for sequencing was memory CD4+ T cells from blood. All receptors derive from an adult in good health and CMV-seronegative.

In DNA, the CDR3 is TGTGCCAGCAGCCAAGATTTGGGCTTCTATGGCTACACCTTC. Its translation is CASSQDLGFYGYTF. This rearrangement joins TRBV4-2 to TRBJ1-2; D ambiguous. The V and J ends lost 0 bases and 4 bases respectively, with 9 bases between them. This CDR3 contains 14 residues. The germline V gene has CDR1 LGHNA and CDR2 YNFKEQ.

This clone was seen a few times. The genes are TRBV9 and TRBJ2-2; unclear D gene. This CDR3 region has 15 residues. Germline lookup yields CDR1 SGDLS and CDR2 YYNGEE. The V end lost 2 bases, the J end lost 1 base, and 9 bases lay between the germline ends. CDR3 residues: CASSVGGVNTGELFF. The CDR3 bases are TGTGCCAGCAGCGTTGGTGGAGTGAACACCGGGGAGCTGTTTTTT.

This clone has only one observation. The chain combines TRBV18 with TRBJ1-1; D remains unclear. With 3 bases removed from V and 2 bases from J, the gap between germline ends came to 10 bases. The germline V gene has CDR1 KGHSH and CDR2 LQKENI. The CDR3 is 14 residues long. CDR3 sequence reads: CASSPGGINTEAFF. CDR3 nucleotide sequence: TGTGCCAGCTCACCCGGTGGGATTAACACTGAAGCTTTCTTT. Full variable domain (outside the CDR3, taken from reference TRBV18 and TRBJ1-1): NAGVMQNPRHLVRRRGQEARLRCSPMKGHSHVYWYRQLPEEGLKFMVYLQKENIIDESGMPKERFSAEFPKEGPSILRIQQVVRGDSAAYFCASSPGGINTEAFFGQGTRLTVV.

In the case of this clone: At one of its ends the junction is not consistent with the germline gene, which may arise from a read error. J is TRBJ2-7 and V is TRBV2; D not certain. This CDR3 has 13 residues. Germline CDR1 SNHLY, CDR2 FYNNEI. CDR3 amino acids: CASTLGSGPLHHF. The DNA for the CDR3 is TGTGCCAGCACCTTGGGGTCCGGTCCCCTCCACCACTTC. The full variable domain, completed using reference TRBV2 and TRBJ2-7, is EPEVTQTPSHQVTQMGQEVILRCVPISNHLYFYWYRQILGQKVEFLVSFYNNEISEKSEIFDDQFSVERPDGSNFTLKIRSTKLEDSAMYFCASTLGSGPLHHFGPGTRLTVT.

This rearrangement joins TRBV2 to TRBJ1-2, with TRBD1 identical over 11 bases. V gave up 6 bases and J gave up 4 bases; unmatched junction bases: 4. CDR3 size: 14 residues. CDR1 is SNHLY, CDR2 FYNNEI, per germline. The CDR3 loop reads CASRLGTGGYGYTF. The CDR3 nucleotides are TGTGCCAGCAGACTTGGGACAGGGGGCTATGGCTACACCTTC.

The rearrangement joins TRBV6-1 to TRBJ1-1, with no clear D. V lost 7 bases and J 7 bases, leaving 19 bases between the germline ends. In germline, CDR1 is MNHNS, CDR2 SASEGT. The CDR3 sequence is 14 residues long. This chain's CDR3 is CASTEPPETLEAFF. The CDR3 DNA follows: TGTGCCAGCACCGAACCCCCAGAAACCCTTGAAGCTTTCTTT.

V and J are TRBV19 and TRBJ1-1; TRBD1 is a possible D gene (5 bases). Germline values: CDR1 LNHDA, CDR2 SQIVND (reference sequence). The V and J ends lost 3 bases and 0 bases respectively, with 11 bases between them. The CDR3 contains 15 residues. CDR3 DNA sequence: TGTGCCAGTAGTATTCCCAAACAGGTGAACACTGAAGCTTTCTTT. This codes for CASSIPKQVNTEAFF. The full variable domain, completed using reference TRBV19 and TRBJ1-1, is DGGITQSPKYLFRKEGQNVTLSCEQNLNHDAMYWYRQDPGQGLRLIYYSQIVNDFQKGDIAEGYSVSREKKESFPLTVTSAQKNPTAFYLCASSIPKQVNTEAFFGQGTRLTVV.

The chain joins TRBV5-4 to TRBJ1-6, with D perhaps matching TRBD1 (5 bases). The CDR3 extends over 14 amino acids. From germline, CDR1 is SGHNT and CDR2 YYREEE (reference sequence). V was clipped by 0 bases and J by 10 bases, with 11 bases between them. The CDR3 coding sequence is TGTGCCAGCAGCTTGGGCAGGGAGGGCTCACCCCTCCACTTT. Residues: CASSLGREGSPLHF.

As concerns this clone: The germline gene is not matched at one end of the junction; a read error may be the cause. V and J are TRBV6-6 and TRBJ1-2, with TRBD1 matching 9 bases. Germline CDR1 MNHNY, CDR2 SVGAGI (reference sequence). The length of the CDR3 is 14 residues. DNA for the CDR3: TGTGCCAGCAGTCTGGGACAGGGTAACGATGGCTACACCTTC. It translates to CASSLGQGNDGYTF.

This clone occurred once. The chain uses TRBV15 and TRBJ1-4; perhaps TRBD1 as D (6 bases). V was cut by 5 bases and J by 7 bases, with 8 bases left in between. The CDR3 is 12 residues long. Germline loops: CDR1 LNHNV, CDR2 YYDKDF (reference sequence). CDR3 sequence (DNA): TGTGCCACCAGCCTGACAGGTGAAAAACTGTTTTTT. Translated, it gives CATSLTGEKLFF. The full variable domain, completed using reference TRBV15 and TRBJ1-4, is DAMVIQNPRYQVTQFGKPVTLSCSQTLNHNVMYWYQQKSSQAPKLLFHYYDKDFNNEADTPDNFQSRRPNTSFCFLDIRSPGLGDTAMYLCATSLTGEKLFFGSGTQLSVL.

V usage is TRBV7-2 and J usage is TRBJ1-2; a possible D gene is TRBD1 (5 bases). The CDR3 extends over 13 amino acids. Germline V lookup: CDR1 SGHTA, CDR2 FQGNSA. The V end lost 3 bases, the J end lost 4 bases, and 9 bases lay between the germline ends. The CDR3: CASSFQGAYGYTF. The CDR3 bases are TGTGCCAGCAGCTTCCAGGGAGCCTATGGCTACACCTTC. Looking up the rest from reference TRBV7-2 and TRBJ1-2 gives the full variable domain: GAGVSQSPSNKVTEKGKDVELRCDPISGHTALYWYRQSLGQGLEFLIYFQGNSAPDKSGLPSDRFSAERTGGSVSTLTIQRTQQEDSAVYLCASSFQGAYGYTFGSGTRLTVV.

The J gene is TRBJ1-1, the V gene TRBV7-2; tentative D call: TRBD1 (5 bases). Germline V lookup: CDR1 SGHTA, CDR2 FQGNSA. The V end was cut by 5 bases, the J end by 11 bases, with 15 bases between. The CDR3 contains 12 residues. CDR3 coding DNA: TGTGCCAGCAGCCGGGACGGGGTGTTTGCTTTCTTT. Protein sequence: CASSRDGVFAFF.

This clone was found a few times. The gene calls are TRBV10-1 and TRBJ2-2; D is possibly TRBD1 or TRBD2 (5 bases each). V lost 6 bases and J 2 bases, leaving 10 bases between the germline ends. Germline-derived CDR1 and CDR2 are WNHNN and SYGVQD (reference sequence). The CDR3 runs 14 residues. CDR3 DNA sequence: TGCGCCAGCAGCCGGGACGGCAACACCGGGGAGCTGTTTTTT. It translates to CASSRDGNTGELFF.

The CDR3 bases are TGTGCCAGCAGCGTTCGGTCGGACACCTATGGCTACACCTTC. Protein product: CASSVRSDTYGYTF. J is TRBJ1-2 and V is TRBV9; possibly TRBD1 for D (5 bases). Per germline, CDR1 SGDLS and CDR2 YYNGEE. The CDR3 consists of 14 residues. The germline V and J ends were trimmed by 2 bases and 4 bases, with 12 bases remaining between them.

V and J are TRBV6-1 and TRBJ1-5; D is unresolved. The V gene lost 3 bases and the J gene lost 0 bases, with 12 bases spanning the gap. CDR3 length equals 16 residues. Germline V gene lookup returns CDR1 MNHNS and CDR2 SASEGT. This CDR3 reads CASSEMERYSNQPQHF. The CDR3 DNA is TGTGCCAGCAGTGAGATGGAAAGGTATAGCAATCAGCCCCAGCATTTT.

Only a few counts were recorded for this clone. V gene TRBV29-1 combines with J gene TRBJ1-1, with 7 bases aligning to TRBD1. The CDR3 is 15 amino acids. Germline trimming cut 2 bases from V and 4 bases from J; bases unmatched to any gene: 10. CDR1 is SQVTM and CDR2 is ANQGSEA in the germline V gene. CDR3 DNA: TGCAGCGTTGAAACCAAGAGAGGGGGCATCACTGAAGCTTTCTTT. Translated, it gives CSVETKRGGITEAFF.

CDR3 nucleotide sequence: TGTGCCAGCAGCAGGCGACAGGGGGATTCACCCCTCCACTTT. Protein: CASSRRQGDSPLHF. The chain couples TRBV9 to TRBJ1-6; 9 bases fit TRBD1. The CDR3 is made up of 14 amino acids. J was trimmed by 8 bases and V by 4 bases; bases with no gene match: 4. The germline V gene encodes CDR1 SGDLS and CDR2 YYNGEE.

The chain combines TRBV5-8 with TRBJ2-7; D is possibly TRBD1 (6 bases). Germline V lookup: CDR1 SGHTS, CDR2 YDEGEE. Trimming shortened V by 0 bases and J by 2 bases, and 12 bases separated the two germline ends. The CDR3 is made up of 15 amino acids. The CDR3 protein is CASSLGQGMTYEQYF. The CDR3 DNA reads as TGTGCCAGCAGCTTGGGGCAGGGGATGACCTACGAGCAGTACTTC.

This chain joins TRBV27 and TRBJ2-2, with a weak D call TRBD2 (6 bases). Germline CDR1 and CDR2: MNHEY and SMNVEV (reference sequence). The CDR3 sequence is 14 residues long. Between the trimmed V and J ends, which lost 4 bases and 6 bases, there was a span of 12 bases. CDR3 DNA sequence: TGTGCCAGCAGTTCACGACTAGTTCCCGGGGAGCTGTTTTTT. Residues: CASSSRLVPGELFF.

The chain uses TRBV4-2 and TRBJ2-3; a possible D gene is TRBD2 (5 bases). This CDR3 region has 16 residues. V was shortened by 1 base and J by 0 bases, with 11 bases between the two germline ends. CDR1 and CDR2 from the germline V gene are LGHNA and YNFKEQ. Here the CDR3 reads CASSQVRERSTDTQYF. The CDR3 DNA sequence: TGTGCCAGCAGCCAAGTTCGGGAAAGAAGCACAGATACGCAGTATTTT.

The genes are TRBV11-3 and TRBJ2-7; 8 bases fit TRBD1. The V and J ends lost 5 bases and 1 base, in that order; junction bases with no gene match: 4. The germline CDR1 and CDR2 sequences are SGHNT and YENEEA. The CDR3 runs to 14 residues. CDR3 sequence: CASSTHRGSYEQYF. The CDR3 DNA reads TGTGCCAGCAGCACTCACAGGGGGTCCTACGAGCAGTACTTC.

The chain links TRBV5-6 to TRBJ1-1, with D uncertain. V lost 0 bases and J lost 2, with 5 bases in between. The germline V gene encodes CDR1 SGHDT and CDR2 YYEEEE. The CDR3 runs to 13 residues. The CDR3 spells CASSLGLNTEAFF. CDR3 coding DNA: TGTGCCAGCAGCTTGGGACTTAACACTGAAGCTTTCTTT.

The rearrangement links TRBV7-6 to TRBJ1-3; D uncertain. Germline V gives CDR1 SGHVS, CDR2 FNYEAQ. This CDR3 has 14 amino acids. V lost 1 base and J lost 3, with 7 bases in between. CDR3 DNA sequence: TGTGCCAGCAGCTTAGTAGCAGGTGGAAACACCATATATTTT. Translating it yields CASSLVAGGNTIYF.

V gene TRBV7-3 combines with J gene TRBJ1-6; 7 bases agree with TRBD1. The CDR3 sequence is 15 residues long. The V and J ends lost 2 bases and 7 bases, in that order; junction bases with no gene match: 5. The V gene's germline CDR1 is SGHTA and CDR2 FQGTGA. The CDR3 here is CASSLRQGDNSPLHF. The CDR3 DNA follows: TGTGCCAGCAGCTTACGACAGGGTGACAATTCACCCCTCCACTTT.

V gene TRBV4-1 combines with J gene TRBJ1-2, with 9 bases lining up with TRBD1. With V trimmed by 0 bases and J by 2 bases, 10 bases remained unmatched. In germline, CDR1 is MGHRA, CDR2 YSYEKL. This CDR3 region has 18 residues. As DNA, the CDR3 is TGCGCCAGCAGCCAAGATGTTTCCGGACAGGGGCGCAACTATGGCTACACCTTC. This encodes CASSQDVSGQGRNYGYTF.

The genes are TRBV7-9 and TRBJ1-1; weak D call: TRBD1 (5 bases). In germline, CDR1 is SEHNR, CDR2 FQNEAQ (reference sequence). CDR3 length: 13 residues. Trimming shortened V by 0 bases and J by 7 bases, and 9 bases separated the two germline ends. This chain's CDR3 is CASSLAGTDEAFF. CDR3 nucleotide sequence: TGTGCCAGCAGCTTAGCCGGGACGGATGAAGCTTTCTTT.

A single count supports this clone. This chain's CDR3 is CASSLGKGTIGEQYF. CDR3 sequence (DNA): TGTGCCAGCAGCTTAGGAAAGGGTACAATTGGCGAGCAGTACTTC. The J gene is TRBJ2-7, the V gene TRBV7-9, with no clear D. This CDR3 has 15 amino acids. In germline, CDR1 is SEHNR, CDR2 FQNEAQ (reference sequence). V was clipped by 1 base and J by 6 bases, with 16 bases between them.

The rearrangement joins TRBV4-3 to TRBJ1-2, with 9 bases identical to TRBD1. V dropped 4 bases and J dropped 8; count of bases not matched to a gene: 14. CDR1 and CDR2 from the germline V gene are LGHNA and YSLEER. This CDR3 spans 16 amino acids. The DNA of the CDR3 is TGCGCCAGCAGCCTTAGTCCCGGGACAGGGATCGAGGGCTACACCTTC. Amino acids: CASSLSPGTGIEGYTF.